What follows describes a single T cell receptor (beta chain). The antigen remains undetermined. This sample was taken from a study of T cells after yellow fever vaccination. From germline, CDR1 is MNHEY and CDR2 SVGEGT. Trimming cost V 4 bases and J 6 bases; bases outside gene matches: 6. The CDR3 covers 16 residues. General study findings and limits: Most clones from primary vaccination resurfaced after the booster (about 96% CD4, around 89% CD8). Clonotypes appearing in both CD4 and CD8 compartments existed, and their share was small.

In making TCR cDNA, 5'RACE template switching added a universal primer site and UMIs to it. One entry per CDR3 protein results from TCRdb running MiXCR on the 5' RACE reads. The profile shows approximately 300,000 distinct CDR3 sequences, roughly a tenth of them singletons. This sequence joins TRBV6-2 or TRBV6-3 and TRBJ2-2; the match to TRBD1 covers 12 bases. This sequence originates from a man between 18 and 29 years old who received the YFV17D yellow fever vaccine. The sample here was CD4+ T cells sorted from PBMCs, taken 45 days after the yellow fever booster vaccination. The CDR3 DNA sequence: TGTGCCAGCAGTTCCCCCGGGACAGGGGGCTCCGGGGAGCTGTTTTTT. This codes for CASSSPGTGGSGELFF.